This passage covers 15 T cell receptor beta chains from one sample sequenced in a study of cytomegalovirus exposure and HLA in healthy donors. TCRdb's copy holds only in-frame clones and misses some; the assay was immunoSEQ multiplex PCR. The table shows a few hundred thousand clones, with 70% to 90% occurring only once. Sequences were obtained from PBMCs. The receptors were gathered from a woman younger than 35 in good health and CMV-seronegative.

The CDR3 protein is CASQGQRSQNIQYF. DNA for the CDR3: TGTGCCAGCCAGGGTCAGAGGAGCCAAAACATTCAGTACTTC. The chain links TRBV25-1 to TRBJ2-4, with a tentative D call TRBD1 (5 bases). The CDR3 is made up of 14 amino acids. Per germline, CDR1 MGHDK and CDR2 SYGVNS. V was pared by 8 bases and J by 5 bases, with 16 bases between.

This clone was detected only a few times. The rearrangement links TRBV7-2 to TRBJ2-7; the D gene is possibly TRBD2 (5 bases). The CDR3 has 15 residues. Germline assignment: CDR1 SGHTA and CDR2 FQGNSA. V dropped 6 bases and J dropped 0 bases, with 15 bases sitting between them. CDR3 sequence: CASSPLPGSSYEQYF. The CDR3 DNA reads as TGTGCCAGCAGTCCCCTTCCGGGGAGCTCCTACGAGCAGTACTTC.

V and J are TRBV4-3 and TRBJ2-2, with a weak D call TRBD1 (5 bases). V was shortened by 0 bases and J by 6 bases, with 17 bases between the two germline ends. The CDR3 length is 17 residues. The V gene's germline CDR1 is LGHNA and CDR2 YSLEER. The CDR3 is CASSQDWGRGSSGELFF. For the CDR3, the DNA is TGCGCCAGCAGCCAAGATTGGGGTAGGGGTAGTTCCGGGGAGCTGTTTTTT.

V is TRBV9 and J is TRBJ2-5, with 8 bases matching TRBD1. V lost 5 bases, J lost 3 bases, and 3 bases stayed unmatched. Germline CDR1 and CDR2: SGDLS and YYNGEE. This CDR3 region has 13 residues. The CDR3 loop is CASRAQGEETQYF. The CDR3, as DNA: TGTGCCAGCAGAGCACAGGGGGAAGAGACCCAGTACTTC. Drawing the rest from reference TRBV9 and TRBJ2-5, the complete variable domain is DSGVTQTPKHLITATGQRVTLRCSPRSGDLSVYWYQQSLDQGLQFLIQYYNGEERAKGNILERFSAQQFPDLHSELNLSSLELGDSALYFCASRAQGEETQYFGPGTRLLVL.

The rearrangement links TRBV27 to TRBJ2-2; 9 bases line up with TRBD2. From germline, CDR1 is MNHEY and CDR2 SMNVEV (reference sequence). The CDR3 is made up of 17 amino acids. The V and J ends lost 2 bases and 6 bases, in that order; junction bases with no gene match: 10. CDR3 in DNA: TGTGCCAGCAGTTTAGCTAGCGGGGCTCCAGGGGCCGGGGAGCTGTTTTTT. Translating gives CASSLASGAPGAGELFF.

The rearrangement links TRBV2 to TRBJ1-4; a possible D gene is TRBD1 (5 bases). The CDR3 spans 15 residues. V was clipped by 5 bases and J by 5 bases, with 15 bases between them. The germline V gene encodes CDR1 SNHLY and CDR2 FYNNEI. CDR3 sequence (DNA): TGTGCCAGCAGTTTCCTGGGTCAGGGAAATGAAAAACTGTTTTTT. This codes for CASSFLGQGNEKLFF.

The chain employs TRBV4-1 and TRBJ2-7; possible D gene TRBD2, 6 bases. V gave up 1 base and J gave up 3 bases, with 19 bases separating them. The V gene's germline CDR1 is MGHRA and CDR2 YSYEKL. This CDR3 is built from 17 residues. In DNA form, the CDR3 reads TGCGCCAGCAGCCAAGCCGCCGGGACTCCCATCGGCTACGAGCAGTACTTC. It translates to CASSQAAGTPIGYEQYF.

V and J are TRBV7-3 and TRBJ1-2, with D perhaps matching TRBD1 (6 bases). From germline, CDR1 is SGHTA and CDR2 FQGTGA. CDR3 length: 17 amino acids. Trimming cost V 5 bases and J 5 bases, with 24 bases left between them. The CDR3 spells CASSLQPLDRNVYGYTF. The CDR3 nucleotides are TGTGCCAGCAGCCTCCAGCCCCTTGACAGGAACGTTTATGGCTACACCTTC.

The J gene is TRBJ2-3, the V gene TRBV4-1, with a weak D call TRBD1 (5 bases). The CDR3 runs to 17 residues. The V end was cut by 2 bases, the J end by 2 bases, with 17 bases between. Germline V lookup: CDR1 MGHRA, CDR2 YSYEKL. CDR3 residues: CASSQNRQSPPTDTQYF. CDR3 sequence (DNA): TGCGCCAGCAGCCAAAACAGACAGTCGCCTCCCACAGATACGCAGTATTTT.

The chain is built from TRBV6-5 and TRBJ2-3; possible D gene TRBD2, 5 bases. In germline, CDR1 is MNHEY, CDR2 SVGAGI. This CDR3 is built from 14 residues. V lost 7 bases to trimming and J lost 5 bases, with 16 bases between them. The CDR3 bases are TGTGCCAGCATGATGGACTCCTCGGGAGATACGCAGTATTTT. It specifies CASMMDSSGDTQYF.

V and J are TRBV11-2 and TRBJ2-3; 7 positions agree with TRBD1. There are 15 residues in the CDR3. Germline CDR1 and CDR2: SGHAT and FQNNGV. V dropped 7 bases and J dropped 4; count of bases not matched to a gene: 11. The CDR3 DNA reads TGTGCCAGCACCGCGAACAGGGGTTGGTCAGATACGCAGTATTTT. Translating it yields CASTANRGWSDTQYF. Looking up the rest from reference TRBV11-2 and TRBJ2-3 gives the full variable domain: EAGVAQSPRYKIIEKRQSVAFWCNPISGHATLYWYQQILGQGPKLLIQFQNNGVVDDSQLPKDRFSAERLKGVDSTLKIQPAKLEDSAVYLCASTANRGWSDTQYFGPGTRLTVL.

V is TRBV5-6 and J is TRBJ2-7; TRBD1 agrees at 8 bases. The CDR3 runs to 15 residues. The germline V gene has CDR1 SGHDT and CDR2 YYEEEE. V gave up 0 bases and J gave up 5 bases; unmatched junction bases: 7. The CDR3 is CASSLGGQGAHEQYF. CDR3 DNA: TGTGCCAGCAGCTTGGGAGGGCAGGGGGCCCACGAGCAGTACTTC.

CDR3 nucleotide sequence: TGCGCCAGCAGCCAAGAGTCCTCGGACATACAGCCCCAGCATTTT. Its translation is CASSQESSDIQPQHF. V and J are TRBV4-1 and TRBJ1-5; D is possibly TRBD1 (5 bases). Germline values: CDR1 MGHRA, CDR2 YSYEKL. The CDR3 spans 15 residues. Trimming left V 0 bases short and J 7 bases short, with 13 bases between.

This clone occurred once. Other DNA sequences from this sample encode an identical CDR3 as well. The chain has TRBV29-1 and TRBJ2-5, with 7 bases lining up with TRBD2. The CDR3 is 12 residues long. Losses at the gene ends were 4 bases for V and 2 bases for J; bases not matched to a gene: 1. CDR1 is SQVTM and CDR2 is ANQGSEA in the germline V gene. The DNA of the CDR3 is TGCAGCGTTGCGGGAGGTCAAGAGACCCAGTACTTC. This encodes CSVAGGQETQYF.

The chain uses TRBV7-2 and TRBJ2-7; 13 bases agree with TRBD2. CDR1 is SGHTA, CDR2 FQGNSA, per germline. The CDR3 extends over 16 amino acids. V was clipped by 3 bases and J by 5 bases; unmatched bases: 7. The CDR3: CASSFWTSGSGNEQYF. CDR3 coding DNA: TGTGCCAGCAGCTTTTGGACTAGCGGGAGTGGGAACGAGCAGTACTTC.